Included here is one TCR beta chain sequence, with context. No antigen is known for it. The data originate from a study of shared clonotypes between healthy human individuals. General study results and limits: Naive subsets, compared against memory subsets, generally had larger estimated richness values.

Clones were read by immunoSEQ multiplex PCR, and TCRdb kept only the in-frame ones, dropping some. Here the sample spans some 1 million clones, around 75% being singletons. The CDR3 is 12 residues long. The germline gives CDR1 MDHEN, CDR2 SYDVKM. The sequence was collected from a man aged 18 to 30 in good health. This chain uses TRBV28 with TRBJ1-6; 8 bases agree with TRBD1. The sample consisted of memory CD4+ T cells sorted from blood. Subset reported: CD45RA-negative fraction. CDR3 DNA: TGTGCAGGAGGGCAGGGGGCCTCACCCCTCCACTTT. Translation gives CAGGQGASPLHF.